The 30 T cell receptor beta chains listed next were all sequenced from one sample in a study of blood T cells in healthy people across ages. It was with a sample-barcoded 5' primer and a J-beta primer mix that a second PCR of roughly 7 to 12 cycles was run. One entry per CDR3 protein, called by TCRdb with MiXCR from the 5' RACE reads. The profile covers about 640,000 distinct CDR3 sequences, with 25% to 30% appearing a single time and 15% to 18% taken by the ten largest. Sequenced: blood. The receptors derive from a woman of 80 years or more in good health.

This clonotype was counted ten times or more. The CDR3 DNA is TGTGCCAGCATGGGGTTCACTGAAGCTTTCTTT. Translated: CASMGFTEAFF. The gene calls are TRBV12-3 or TRBV12-4 and TRBJ1-1; no definite D call. The V and J ends lost 7 bases and 4 bases respectively, with 7 bases between them. The CDR3 is 11 amino acids.

There are many counts of this clonotype. The J gene is TRBJ2-5, the V gene TRBV9, with D possibly being TRBD1 or TRBD2 (5 bases each). The CDR3 spans 15 residues. Per germline, CDR1 SGDLS and CDR2 YYNGEE. V shed 0 bases and J shed 1 base, with 10 bases lying between them. CDR3 in DNA: TGTGCCAGCAGCGTAGGATGGGGGAGCCAAGAGACCCAGTACTTC. Its protein product is CASSVGWGSQETQYF.

The chain employs TRBV9 and TRBJ2-7, with 7 bases that match TRBD2. From germline, CDR1 is SGDLS and CDR2 YYNGEE. After removal of 5 bases from V and 2 bases from J, the junction contained 7 bases not matched to a gene. There are 14 residues in the CDR3. CDR3 DNA sequence: TGTGCCAGCAGATTTGTTACTAGCGCCTACGAGCAGTACTTC. Protein: CASRFVTSAYEQYF.

This clonotype was seen a few times. This may arise from a read error, as a much more abundant clone is one base away. The V gene is TRBV30, the J gene TRBJ2-7; tentatively, D is TRBD1 (6 bases). The CDR3 sequence is 13 residues long. V gave up 0 bases and J gave up 3 bases, with 9 bases separating them. Germline CDR1 GTSNPN, CDR2 SVGIG (reference sequence). CDR3 protein: CAWSVRRGYEQYF. The CDR3 bases are TGTGCCTGGAGTGTACGCAGGGGCTACGAGCAGTACTTC.

Points on this clonotype: With a much larger clone just one base away, this may be a read error. This rearrangement joins TRBV7-3 to TRBJ2-1; the D gene could be TRBD1 or TRBD2 (6 bases each). The germline V gene has CDR1 SGHTA and CDR2 FQGTGA. This CDR3 region has 16 residues. The CDR3 DNA sequence: TGTGCCAGCAGCTTACTGGGGGGCCTCTCCTACAATAAGCAGTTCTTC. This gives the protein CASSLLGGLSYNKQFF.

The chain recombines TRBV5-6 with TRBJ2-2; possibly TRBD2 for D (6 bases). Germline-derived CDR1 and CDR2 are SGHDT and YYEEEE. The length of the CDR3 is 19 residues. V was shortened by 3 bases and J by 0 bases, with 21 bases between the two germline ends. Here the CDR3 reads CASSSGPPVPSANTGELFF. CDR3 coding DNA: TGTGCCAGCAGCTCCGGGCCCCCAGTGCCTAGCGCGAACACCGGGGAGCTGTTTTTT.

This clonotype has a handful of counts. The chain couples TRBV30 to TRBJ1-1; D ambiguous. This CDR3 is built from 12 residues. Trimming shortened V by 0 bases and J by 11 bases, and 13 bases separated the two germline ends. The germline V gene has CDR1 GTSNPN and CDR2 SVGIG (reference sequence). CDR3 region: CAWSVGASEAFF. CDR3 DNA sequence: TGTGCCTGGAGTGTAGGTGCGTCCGAGGCTTTCTTT.

This clonotype was counted only a few times. The rearrangement joins TRBV6-1 to TRBJ1-5, with D maybe TRBD1 (5 bases). The CDR3 has 17 residues. The V and J ends lost 6 bases and 0 bases respectively, with 18 bases between them. The germline V gene has CDR1 MNHNS and CDR2 SASEGT. The CDR3 loop is CASSDPAGTGSNQPQHF. Written as DNA, the CDR3 is TGTGCCAGCAGCGATCCGGCAGGTACAGGTAGCAATCAGCCCCAGCATTTT.

This chain joins TRBV20-1 and TRBJ1-6; 7 bases fit TRBD1. This CDR3 is 15 amino acids long. Per germline, CDR1 DFQATT and CDR2 SNEGSKA (reference sequence). With V trimmed by 3 bases and J by 6 bases, 8 bases remained unmatched. CDR3 in amino acids: CSARDRRQGNSPLHF. The CDR3 DNA sequence: TGCAGTGCTAGGGACCGTCGACAGGGTAATTCACCCCTCCACTTT.

Many counts were recorded for this clonotype. This chain uses TRBV3-1 with TRBJ2-3; D gene ambiguous. The CDR3 is 13 residues long. CDR1 is LGHDT, CDR2 YNNKEL, per germline (reference sequence). V dropped 2 bases and J dropped 4 bases, with 7 bases sitting between them. CDR3 amino acids: CASSQSPSDTQYF. The CDR3 bases are TGTGCCAGCAGCCAATCTCCCTCAGATACGCAGTATTTT.

The V call is TRBV30, the J call TRBJ2-3; no clear D. Between the trimmed V and J ends, which lost 0 bases and 0 bases, there was a span of 10 bases. This CDR3 contains 15 residues. CDR1 is GTSNPN, CDR2 SVGIG, per germline (reference sequence). CDR3 residues: CAWSVEYSSTDTQYF. The CDR3 region has the DNA TGTGCCTGGAGTGTGGAGTACTCTAGCACAGATACGCAGTATTTT.

This clonotype has a count of ten or more. The chain is built from TRBV5-5 and TRBJ1-2; no clear D gene. Germline values: CDR1 SGHKS, CDR2 YYEKEE (reference sequence). The CDR3 has 12 amino acids. V lost 4 bases and J lost 4, with 8 bases in between. DNA for the CDR3: TGTGCCAGCAGCACCAGACTCTATGGCTACACCTTC. Encoded protein: CASSTRLYGYTF. Full variable domain (rest looked up from reference TRBV5-5 and TRBJ1-2): DAGVTQSPTHLIKTRGQQVTLRCSPISGHKSVSWYQQVLGQGPQFIFQYYEKEERGRGNFPDRFSARQFPNYSSELNVNALLLGDSALYLCASSTRLYGYTFGSGTRLTVV.

This clonotype showed up many times. This chain's CDR3 is CASRQGRHEQFF. CDR3 in DNA: TGTGCCAGTCGACAGGGGCGGCATGAGCAGTTCTTC. The chain links TRBV27 to TRBJ2-1; TRBD1 agrees at 8 bases. The germline gives CDR1 MNHEY, CDR2 SMNVEV (reference sequence). V trimming: 9 bases; J trimming: 8 bases; junction bases outside the gene matches: 6. The CDR3 has 12 residues.

J is TRBJ2-4 and V is TRBV12-3 or TRBV12-4; D gene ambiguous. The J call may be faulty, since TRBJ2-7 better matches the DNA end. The CDR3 is 15 amino acids. This chain's CDR3 is CASSFGLGRYYEQYF. CDR3 sequence (DNA): TGTGCCAGCAGTTTCGGCTTAGGGCGTTACTACGAGCAGTACTTC.

The chain combines TRBV6-1 with TRBJ1-5; D is perhaps TRBD1 (6 bases). V was trimmed by 6 bases and J by 9 bases, leaving 18 bases between them. Germline CDR1 is MNHNS and CDR2 is SASEGT. CDR3 length: 14 residues. In DNA form, the CDR3 reads TGTGCCAGCAGCTCAGGGGTCTCCTGCTGGCCCCAGCATTTT. Protein sequence: CASSSGVSCWPQHF.

This clonotype was recorded many times. This chain connects TRBV7-9 to TRBJ2-1; D is unresolved. The germline V gene has CDR1 SEHNR and CDR2 FQNEAQ (reference sequence). V was pared by 5 bases and J by 4 bases, with 9 bases between. This CDR3 is built from 13 residues. The CDR3 DNA follows: TGTGCCAGCAGCCCTACTCGATACAATGAGCAGTTCTTC. It codes for CASSPTRYNEQFF.

The sample holds a few counts of this clonotype. Given a much more abundant clone one base away, this may be a read error. The chain links TRBV7-9 to TRBJ1-2; D is perhaps TRBD1 (6 bases). V lost 7 bases, J lost 1 base, and 13 bases lay in between. The CDR3 has 14 amino acids. Per germline, CDR1 SEHNR and CDR2 FQNEAQ (reference sequence). For the CDR3, the DNA is TGTGCCAGCACTAGGGGGGGCAGTAACTATGGCTACACCTTC. It specifies CASTRGGSNYGYTF.

As to this clonotype: It is likely a read error, because the conserved phenylalanine at the end of the CDR3 is missing. The chain has TRBV5-1 and TRBJ2-3; TRBD2 matches 7 bases. Trimming at V came to 0 bases and at J to 1 base, leaving 2 bases not matched to a gene. Germline assignment: CDR1 SGHRS and CDR2 YFSETQ. There are 15 residues in the CDR3. Here the CDR3 DNA reads TGCGCCAGCAGCTTGGGAGCGGGGCGCACAGATACGCAGTATTTG. Its protein product is CASSLGAGRTDTQYL.

The rearrangement joins TRBV29-1 to TRBJ2-7, with TRBD1 matching over 8 bases. Germline CDR1 is SQVTM and CDR2 is ANQGSEA. V was clipped by 4 bases and J by 6 bases; unmatched bases: 11. The CDR3 runs 14 residues. The chain's CDR3 is CSVGSTTGATEQYF. The CDR3 coding sequence is TGCAGCGTTGGCTCGACGACAGGGGCTACCGAGCAGTACTTC.

This clonotype was seen ten or more times. V is TRBV12-3 or TRBV12-4 and J is TRBJ1-2, with 9 bases aligning to TRBD1. V trimming: 1 base; J trimming: 4 bases; junction bases outside the gene matches: 7. This CDR3 has 16 residues. The CDR3 region is CASSLGGTGRIYGYTF. The CDR3 DNA is TGTGCCAGCAGTTTAGGTGGGACAGGGCGAATCTATGGCTACACCTTC.

This clonotype was picked up many times. The chain couples TRBV6-2 or TRBV6-3 to TRBJ2-7; D remains ambiguous. This CDR3 has 13 amino acids. Trimming left V 1 base short and J 2 bases short, with 6 bases between. Looked up from germline, CDR1 is MNHEY and CDR2 is SVGEGT. The CDR3 nucleotides are TGTGCCAGCAGTTACTTGGCGGCCTACGAGCAGTACTTC. It translates to CASSYLAAYEQYF.

In its sample, this clonotype was seen many times. The chain links TRBV20-1 to TRBJ2-3; D not certain. This CDR3 is 16 amino acids long. The ends were cut back, 0 bases at V and 3 bases at J, with 16 bases in the middle. Germline V gene sequence: CDR1 DFQATT, CDR2 SNEGSKA (reference sequence). In DNA form, the CDR3 reads TGCAGTGCTAGAGATAGGACCTCACCCAGGACAGATACGCAGTATTTT. The encoded protein is CSARDRTSPRTDTQYF.

J is TRBJ2-4 and V is TRBV20-1; 8 bases map to TRBD1. The length of the CDR3 is 13 residues. Germline V lookup: CDR1 DFQATT, CDR2 SNEGSKA (reference sequence). V lost 4 bases, J lost 9 bases, and 8 bases stayed unmatched. The CDR3, as DNA: TGCAGTGCTACCCGGCAGGGGGCTATCATTCAGTACTTC. Translated, it gives CSATRQGAIIQYF.

In its sample, this clonotype was seen many times. The rearrangement uses TRBV5-1 and TRBJ2-3; TRBD2 matches 12 bases. This CDR3 spans 16 amino acids. The J segment lost 0 bases and the V segment lost 4 bases, leaving 3 bases of the junction unmatched. Per the germline V gene, CDR1 is SGHRS and CDR2 is YFSETQ. CDR3 nucleotides: TGCGCCAGCAGCATTGGGACTAGCGGGAGCACAGATACGCAGTATTTT. It codes for CASSIGTSGSTDTQYF. Looking up the rest from reference TRBV5-1 and TRBJ2-3 gives the full variable domain: KAGVTQTPRYLIKTRGQQVTLSCSPISGHRSVSWYQQTPGQGLQFLFEYFSETQRNKGNFPGRFSGRQFSNSRSEMNVSTLELGDSALYLCASSIGTSGSTDTQYFGPGTRLTVL.

This clonotype was counted only a few times. This rearrangement joins TRBV19 to TRBJ1-1; D unresolved. There are 13 residues in the CDR3. Looked up from germline, CDR1 is LNHDA and CDR2 is SQIVND (reference sequence). The germline V and J ends were trimmed by 2 bases and 1 base, with 5 bases remaining between them. The CDR3 DNA sequence: TGTGCCAGTAGTATAAGCCGGAACACTGAAGCTTTCTTT. It yields the protein CASSISRNTEAFF.

With respect to this clonotype: A much larger clone differs from this one at a single base, so this may be a read error. The chain carries TRBV25-1 and TRBJ1-2, with a tentative D call TRBD1 (6 bases). The V gene's germline CDR1 is MGHDK and CDR2 SYGVNS. Trimming took 6 bases from V and 8 from J, leaving 19 bases between them. This CDR3 is built from 14 residues. CDR3 DNA: TGTGCCAGCAGGGAAACAGGGCGGGGAGTGGGCTACACCTTC. It codes for CASRETGRGVGYTF.

Only a few counts were recorded for this clonotype. This rearrangement joins TRBV28 to TRBJ1-1; no clear D. There are 11 residues in the CDR3. The germline CDR1 and CDR2 sequences are MDHEN and SYDVKM. Trimming removed 4 bases at V and 6 bases at J, with 6 bases between. In nucleotides, the CDR3 is TGTGCCAGCAGTTGGGCCTCTGAAGCTTTCTTT. Translated, it gives CASSWASEAFF.

This clonotype was seen repeatedly, ten times or more. CDR3: CASRANGLLAEAFF. The CDR3 DNA sequence: TGTGCCAGCAGAGCAAACGGGCTTCTAGCTGAAGCTTTCTTT. The V and J genes are TRBV12-3 or TRBV12-4 and TRBJ1-1; no firm D call. V lost 6 bases to trimming and J lost 6 bases, with 17 bases between them. This CDR3 spans 14 amino acids.

This clonotype was detected many times. The rearrangement joins TRBV27 to TRBJ2-4, with a weak D call TRBD1 (6 bases). The CDR3 covers 18 residues. CDR1 is MNHEY and CDR2 is SMNVEV in the germline V gene (reference sequence). V lost 4 bases to trimming and J lost 0 bases, with 19 bases between them. CDR3 residues: CASSSLGAARLAKNIQYF. The CDR3 coding sequence is TGTGCCAGCAGTTCACTGGGGGCGGCTCGACTAGCCAAAAACATTCAGTACTTC.

The chain links TRBV13 to TRBJ2-4; perhaps D is TRBD1 or TRBD2 (5 bases each). V was cut by 1 base and J by 3 bases, with 10 bases left in between. Germline V lookup: CDR1 PRHDT, CDR2 FYEKMQ (reference sequence). The CDR3 length is 15 residues. The CDR3 loop reads CASSLAGRLKNIQYF. The CDR3 DNA sequence: TGTGCCAGCAGCTTAGCAGGGAGACTCAAAAACATTCAGTACTTC.